This record covers a single TCR beta chain. Its antigen is undetermined. Germline values: CDR1 SGHTA, CDR2 FQGNSA. The V and J ends lost 2 bases and 7 bases respectively, with 14 bases between them. The CDR3 length is 15 residues. This specimen belongs to a study of shared clonotypes between healthy human individuals. Overall study results and limits: Clonotype sharing among donors was thought likely to change with sequencing depth.

Repertoires were generated with immunoSEQ multiplex PCR, while TCRdb's copy carries only in-frame clones and drops some. The sample comprises roughly 2.6 million clones, around nine tenths of which are singletons, and over 0.12% rests with the top ten. Sequencing used naive CD4+ T cells sorted from blood. Subset indicated: CD45RA+ positively selected. The chain has TRBV7-2 and TRBJ2-2; D might be TRBD1 or TRBD2, each matching 6 bases. The clonotype originates from a man aged 18 to 30 in good health. The CDR3 loop is CASSLTSGAFGELFF. Written as DNA, the CDR3 is TGTGCCAGCAGCTTAACTTCGGGGGCCTTCGGGGAGCTGTTTTTT.